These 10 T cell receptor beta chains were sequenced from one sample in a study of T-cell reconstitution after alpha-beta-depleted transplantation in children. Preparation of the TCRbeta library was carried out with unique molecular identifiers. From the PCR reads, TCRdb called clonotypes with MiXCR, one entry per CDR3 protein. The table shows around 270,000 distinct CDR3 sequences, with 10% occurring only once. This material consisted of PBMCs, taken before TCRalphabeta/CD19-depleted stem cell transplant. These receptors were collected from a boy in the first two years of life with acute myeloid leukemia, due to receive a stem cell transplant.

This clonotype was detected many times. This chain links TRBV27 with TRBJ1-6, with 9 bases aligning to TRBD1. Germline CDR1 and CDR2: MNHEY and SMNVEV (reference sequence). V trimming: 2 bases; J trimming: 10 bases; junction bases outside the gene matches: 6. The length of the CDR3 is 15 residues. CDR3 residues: CASSLAQGANSPLHF. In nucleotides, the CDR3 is TGTGCCAGCAGTTTAGCACAGGGGGCGAACTCACCCCTCCACTTT.

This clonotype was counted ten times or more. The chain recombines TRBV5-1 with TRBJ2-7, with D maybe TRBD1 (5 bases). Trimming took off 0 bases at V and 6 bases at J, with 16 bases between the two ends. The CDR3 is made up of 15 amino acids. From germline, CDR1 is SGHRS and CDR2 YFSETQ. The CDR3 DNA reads TGCGCCAGCAGCTTGGTAGGGGATAGCCTCGGCGAGCAGTACTTC. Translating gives CASSLVGDSLGEQYF. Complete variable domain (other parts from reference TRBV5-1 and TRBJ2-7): KAGVTQTPRYLIKTRGQQVTLSCSPISGHRSVSWYQQTPGQGLQFLFEYFSETQRNKGNFPGRFSGRQFSNSRSEMNVSTLELGDSALYLCASSLVGDSLGEQYFGPGTRLTVT.

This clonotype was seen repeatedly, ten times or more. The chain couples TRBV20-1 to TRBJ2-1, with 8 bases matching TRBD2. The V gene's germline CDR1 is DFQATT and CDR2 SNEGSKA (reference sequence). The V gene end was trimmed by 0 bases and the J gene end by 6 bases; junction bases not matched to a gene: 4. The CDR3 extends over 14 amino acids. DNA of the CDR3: TGCAGTGCTAGAGATCCGACTAGCGCCAATGAGCAGTTCTTC. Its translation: CSARDPTSANEQFF.

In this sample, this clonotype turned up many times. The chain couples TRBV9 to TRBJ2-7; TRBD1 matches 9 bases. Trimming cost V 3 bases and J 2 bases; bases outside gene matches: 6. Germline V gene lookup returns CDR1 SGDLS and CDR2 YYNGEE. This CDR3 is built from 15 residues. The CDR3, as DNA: TGTGCCAGCAGCGGCCCGGGACAGGGTCCCTACGAGCAGTACTTC. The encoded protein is CASSGPGQGPYEQYF. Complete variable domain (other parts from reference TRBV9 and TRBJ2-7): DSGVTQTPKHLITATGQRVTLRCSPRSGDLSVYWYQQSLDQGLQFLIQYYNGEERAKGNILERFSAQQFPDLHSELNLSSLELGDSALYFCASSGPGQGPYEQYFGPGTRLTVT.

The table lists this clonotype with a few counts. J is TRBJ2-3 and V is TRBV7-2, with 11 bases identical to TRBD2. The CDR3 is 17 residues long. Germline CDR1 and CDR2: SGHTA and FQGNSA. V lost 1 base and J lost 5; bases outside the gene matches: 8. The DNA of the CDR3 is TGTGCCAGCAGCTTAGGCTATAGCGGGGGGGCGCGAGATACGCAGTATTTT. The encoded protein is CASSLGYSGGARDTQYF.

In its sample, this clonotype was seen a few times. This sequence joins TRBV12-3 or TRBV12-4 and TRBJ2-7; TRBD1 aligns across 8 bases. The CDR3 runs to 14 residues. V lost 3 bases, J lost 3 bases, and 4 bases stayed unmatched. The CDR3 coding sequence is TGTGCCAGCAGTTTCCCGGACAGGGTCTACGAGCAGTACTTC. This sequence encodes CASSFPDRVYEQYF.

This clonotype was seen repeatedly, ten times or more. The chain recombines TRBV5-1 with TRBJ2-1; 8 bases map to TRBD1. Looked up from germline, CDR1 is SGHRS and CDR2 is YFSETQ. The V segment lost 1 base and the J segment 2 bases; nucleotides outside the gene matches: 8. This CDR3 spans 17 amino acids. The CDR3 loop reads CASSLRGEGQAYNEQFF. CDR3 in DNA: TGCGCCAGCAGCTTGCGTGGCGAGGGACAGGCCTACAATGAGCAGTTCTTC.

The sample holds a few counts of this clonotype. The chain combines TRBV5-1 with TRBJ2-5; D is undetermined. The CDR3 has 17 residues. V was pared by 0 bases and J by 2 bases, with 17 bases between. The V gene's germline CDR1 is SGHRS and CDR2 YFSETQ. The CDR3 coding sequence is TGCGCCAGCAGCTTGGCCTTGGTTTCTGGCCCACAAGAGACCCAGTACTTC. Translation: CASSLALVSGPQETQYF.

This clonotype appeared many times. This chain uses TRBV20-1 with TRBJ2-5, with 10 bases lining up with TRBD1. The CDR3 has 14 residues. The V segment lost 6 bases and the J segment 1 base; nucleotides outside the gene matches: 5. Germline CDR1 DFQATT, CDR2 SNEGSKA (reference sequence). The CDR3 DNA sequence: TGCAGTGCGCCCCGGGACAGGGGCCAAGAGACCCAGTACTTC. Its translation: CSAPRDRGQETQYF.

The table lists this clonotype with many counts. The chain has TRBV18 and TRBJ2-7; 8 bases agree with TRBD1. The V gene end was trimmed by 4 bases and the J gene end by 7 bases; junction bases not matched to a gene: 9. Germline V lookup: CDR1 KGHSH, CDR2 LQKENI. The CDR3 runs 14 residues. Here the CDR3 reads CASSQGQVWGEQYF. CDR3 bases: TGTGCCAGCTCACAGGGACAGGTCTGGGGGGAGCAGTACTTC.